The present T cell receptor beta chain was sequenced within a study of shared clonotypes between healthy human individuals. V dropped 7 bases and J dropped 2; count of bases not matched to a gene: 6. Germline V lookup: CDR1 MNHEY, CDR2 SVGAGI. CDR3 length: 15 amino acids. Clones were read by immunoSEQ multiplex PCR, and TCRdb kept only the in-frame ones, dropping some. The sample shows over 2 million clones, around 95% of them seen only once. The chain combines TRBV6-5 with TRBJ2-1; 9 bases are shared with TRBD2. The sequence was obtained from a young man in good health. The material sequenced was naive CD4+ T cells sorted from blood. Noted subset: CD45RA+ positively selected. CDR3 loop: CASTISGSPYNEQFF. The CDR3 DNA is TGTGCCAGCACAATTAGCGGGAGCCCCTACAATGAGCAGTTCTTC.